The 32 T cell receptor beta chains given below trace back to one sample, sequenced in a study of beta chain features in type 1 diabetes. The investigators reverse transcribed all of the isolated RNA, so they sequenced expressed TCRB transcripts. Assay: immunoSEQ multiplex PCR; the TCRdb copy retains only in-frame clones and omits some. In the table there are nearly 350,000 clones, 6.5% to 10% of which are singletons. The material sequenced was central memory CD4+ T cells from blood. All receptors come from a woman under 30 in good health.

Only a few counts were recorded for this clone. This chain links TRBV6-5 with TRBJ2-7; either TRBD1 or TRBD2 may fit D (5 bases each). The CDR3 runs 15 residues. CDR1 is MNHEY, CDR2 SVGAGI, per germline. Trimming shortened V by 6 bases and J by 5 bases, and 20 bases separated the two germline ends. CDR3 sequence: CASRKTRDRRNEQYF. DNA of the CDR3: TGTGCCAGCAGGAAGACCCGGGACCGGAGGAACGAGCAGTACTTC.

The chain employs TRBV7-8 and TRBJ1-5, with D perhaps matching TRBD1 (5 bases). The CDR3 spans 15 residues. V was trimmed by 3 bases and J by 3 bases, leaving 12 bases between them. Germline loops: CDR1 SGHVS, CDR2 FQNEAQ. CDR3 nucleotides: TGTGCCAGCAGCTTGGGTTGGGGGTACAATCAGCCCCAGCATTTT. This translates into CASSLGWGYNQPQHF.

V and J are TRBV4-1 and TRBJ1-1; D is unresolved. V was shortened by 2 bases and J by 1 base, with 8 bases between the two germline ends. Looked up from germline, CDR1 is MGHRA and CDR2 is YSYEKL. The CDR3 sequence is 14 residues long. Here the CDR3 DNA reads TGCGCCAGCAGCCAACTTACAAAGAACACTGAAGCTTTCTTT. It codes for CASSQLTKNTEAFF.

This chain joins TRBV7-2 and TRBJ2-2; D possibly corresponds to TRBD2 (6 bases). V lost 2 bases and J 2 bases, leaving 12 bases between the germline ends. Germline CDR1 SGHTA, CDR2 FQGNSA. The CDR3 consists of 16 residues. CDR3 bases: TGTGCCAGCAGCTTACGGGGACTGAGAAACACCGGGGAGCTGTTTTTT. Its translation is CASSLRGLRNTGELFF. The full variable domain, completed using reference TRBV7-2 and TRBJ2-2, is GAGVSQSPSNKVTEKGKDVELRCDPISGHTALYWYRQSLGQGLEFLIYFQGNSAPDKSGLPSDRFSAERTGGSVSTLTIQRTQQEDSAVYLCASSLRGLRNTGELFFGEGSRLTVL.

This clone showed up many times. The genes are TRBV7-9 and TRBJ2-1, with a possible D match to TRBD1 (6 bases). V was shortened by 5 bases and J by 5 bases, with 16 bases between the two germline ends. The CDR3 is 15 residues long. Germline V CDR1 and CDR2: SEHNR, FQNEAQ (reference sequence). The CDR3 DNA reads as TGTGCCAGCAGCCTGGGACACCCCGCTGACAATGAGCAGTTCTTC. Protein: CASSLGHPADNEQFF.

The chain carries TRBV20-1 and TRBJ1-3; D is unclear. Looked up from germline, CDR1 is DFQATT and CDR2 is SNEGSKA (reference sequence). There are 11 residues in the CDR3. The CDR3 sequence: CAGSSGNTIYF. For the CDR3, the DNA is TGCGCCGGGTCCTCTGGAAACACCATATATTTT.

The chain combines TRBV7-6 with TRBJ2-2, with 7 bases matching TRBD1. Per germline, CDR1 SGHVS and CDR2 FNYEAQ. CDR3 length: 17 amino acids. The junction had 8 bases not matched to a gene; V was cut back by 3 bases and J by 1 base. CDR3 DNA: TGTGCCAGCAGCTTGACAGGGTTCGGAGGGAACACCGGGGAGCTGTTTTTT. The encoded protein is CASSLTGFGGNTGELFF.

V gene TRBV28 combines with J gene TRBJ1-2; D possibly corresponds to TRBD1 (6 bases). Trimming cost V 5 bases and J 3 bases, with 13 bases left between them. Germline V gene lookup returns CDR1 MDHEN and CDR2 SYDVKM. This CDR3 contains 14 residues. The CDR3 protein is CASSQGAGDYGYTF. The CDR3 bases are TGTGCCAGCAGTCAAGGAGCAGGGGACTATGGCTACACCTTC.

A note on this clone: Other DNA sequences in this specimen translate into the identical CDR3. The CDR3 reads CSVGTGYEQYF. In DNA form, the CDR3 reads TGCAGCGTTGGGACGGGCTACGAGCAGTACTTC. V usage is TRBV29-1 and J usage is TRBJ2-7; D gene unclear. The length of the CDR3 is 11 residues. Trimming stripped 4 bases from V and 3 bases from J, with 7 bases between. CDR1 and CDR2 from the germline V gene are SQVTM and ANQGSEA.

This clone was picked up a small number of times. The chain couples TRBV5-5 to TRBJ2-7; D gene ambiguous. CDR1 is SGHKS and CDR2 is YYEKEE in the germline V gene (reference sequence). V dropped 4 bases and J dropped 0 bases, with 11 bases sitting between them. The CDR3 has 14 amino acids. The CDR3 region is CASSGTTYSYEQYF. The CDR3 DNA reads TGTGCCAGCAGCGGAACGACATACTCCTACGAGCAGTACTTC.

This clone was counted a few times. Other DNA sequences in this specimen translate into the identical CDR3. The rearrangement joins TRBV6-1 to TRBJ2-1; TRBD2 matches at 9 bases. CDR1 and CDR2 (germline): MNHNS, SASEGT. This CDR3 spans 15 amino acids. V lost 5 bases and J lost 1; bases outside the gene matches: 3. The DNA for the CDR3 is TGTGCCAGCAGTTGGAGCGGGAGGTCCTACAATGAGCAGTTCTTC. This gives the protein CASSWSGRSYNEQFF.

This clone has more than one count but fewer than ten. The chain links TRBV1 to TRBJ2-1; TRBD2 is the table's D call, not checked against the DNA. TRBV1 counts as a pseudogene. This CDR3 comprises 16 residues. The CDR3 nucleotides are TGCACCAGCAGCCCCATCACTAGCGGGAGTAACAATGAGCAGTTCTTC. This translates into CTSSPITSGSNNEQFF.

J is TRBJ2-6 and V is TRBV7-9; 7 positions agree with TRBD2. The CDR3 has 17 amino acids. With V trimmed by 4 bases and J by 0 bases, 6 bases remained unmatched. Per the germline V gene, CDR1 is SEHNR and CDR2 is FQNEAQ (reference sequence). CDR3 in DNA: TGTGCCAGCAGCTCTAGACTAGCCGGCTCTGGGGCCAACGTCCTGACTTTC. Protein sequence: CASSSRLAGSGANVLTF.

The chain is built from TRBV11-3 and TRBJ2-1; 7 bases line up with TRBD2. V dropped 2 bases and J dropped 9; count of bases not matched to a gene: 4. The germline V gene has CDR1 SGHNT and CDR2 YENEEA. The length of the CDR3 is 13 residues. CDR3 nucleotides: TGTGCCAGCAGCTTATTGCGGGGGAGTGAGCAGTTCTTC. Protein: CASSLLRGSEQFF.

The J gene is TRBJ2-2, the V gene TRBV2, with TRBD1 identical over 7 bases. After removal of 5 bases from V and 2 bases from J, the junction contained 5 bases not matched to a gene. This CDR3 is built from 15 residues. CDR1 is SNHLY and CDR2 is FYNNEI in the germline V gene. CDR3 amino acids: CASSRDRENTGELFF. The DNA of the CDR3 is TGTGCCAGCAGTCGCGACAGGGAAAACACCGGGGAGCTGTTTTTT.

This clone was observed a handful of times. Other nucleotide sequences in the sample specify the same CDR3. This chain joins TRBV5-1 and TRBJ2-4; TRBD2 agrees at 14 bases. V shed 4 bases and J 1 base; nucleotides not matched to a gene: 10. This CDR3 has 19 residues. CDR1 and CDR2 from the germline V gene are SGHRS and YFSETQ. CDR3 DNA: TGCGCCAGCAGCCTCGGGACTAGCGGGAGCGCCCAGGCCAAAAACATTCAGTACTTC. Translated: CASSLGTSGSAQAKNIQYF. Supplemented by reference TRBV5-1 and TRBJ2-4, the full variable domain reads KAGVTQTPRYLIKTRGQQVTLSCSPISGHRSVSWYQQTPGQGLQFLFEYFSETQRNKGNFPGRFSGRQFSNSRSEMNVSTLELGDSALYLCASSLGTSGSAQAKNIQYFGAGTRLSVL.

There are many counts of this clone. V usage is TRBV4-1 and J usage is TRBJ2-1; 9 bases line up with TRBD2. Germline V CDR1 and CDR2: MGHRA, YSYEKL. The CDR3 is 18 residues long. V trimming: 1 base; J trimming: 5 bases; junction bases outside the gene matches: 12. The CDR3 bases are TGCGCCAGCAGCCAAGTGGGCTTAGCGGGAGCCCTCGACAATGAGCAGTTCTTC. Encoded protein: CASSQVGLAGALDNEQFF.

In its sample, this clone was seen a few times. CDR3 residues: CASSATGTKFDEQYF. The CDR3 nucleotides read TGTGCCAGCAGCGCGACTGGGACAAAGTTCGACGAGCAGTACTTC. The rearrangement uses TRBV9 and TRBJ2-7; a weak D match, TRBD1 (6 bases). Germline CDR1 is SGDLS and CDR2 is YYNGEE. V was clipped by 3 bases and J by 5 bases, with 18 bases between them. The CDR3 runs 15 residues.

CDR3 residues: CASSYGETGEAFF. The CDR3 DNA reads as TGTGCCAGCAGTTACGGTGAAACAGGGGAAGCTTTCTTT. The chain carries TRBV6-6 and TRBJ1-1, with D perhaps TRBD1 (6 bases). The V end lost 2 bases, the J end lost 8 bases, and 12 bases lay between the germline ends. CDR3 size: 13 residues. Germline CDR1 reads MNHNY; CDR2 reads SVGAGI (reference sequence).

This clone was counted a few times. The chain is built from TRBV7-9 and TRBJ2-2, with no clear D. Trimming removed 5 bases at V and 7 bases at J, with 8 bases between. Looked up from germline, CDR1 is SEHNR and CDR2 is FQNEAQ (reference sequence). This CDR3 is built from 12 residues. CDR3: CASSERDGELFF. In DNA form, the CDR3 reads TGTGCCAGCAGCGAACGTGACGGGGAGCTGTTTTTT.

In this sample, this clone turned up many times. The chain has TRBV7-2 and TRBJ2-4; D is uncertain. The V gene's germline CDR1 is SGHTA and CDR2 FQGNSA. The CDR3 sequence is 14 residues long. Between the trimmed V and J ends, which lost 5 bases and 9 bases, there was a span of 17 bases. The CDR3 loop reads CASSRRVSHGIQYF. The CDR3 DNA follows: TGTGCCAGCAGCCGACGGGTTAGTCACGGCATTCAGTACTTC.

The J gene is TRBJ2-2, the V gene TRBV18; D may be TRBD1 (5 bases). The CDR3 is 16 residues long. Germline CDR1 and CDR2: KGHSH and LQKENI. The V end was cut by 0 bases, the J end by 1 base, with 9 bases between. The CDR3 sequence: CASSPPGQRNTGELFF. In DNA, the CDR3 is TGTGCCAGCTCACCACCGGGGCAGAGGAACACCGGGGAGCTGTTTTTT.

This clone has more than one count but fewer than ten. The chain is built from TRBV5-6 and TRBJ1-5, with 8 bases lining up with TRBD1. CDR1 and CDR2 (germline): SGHDT, YYEEEE. The junction had 7 bases not matched to a gene; V was cut back by 1 base and J by 1 base. The CDR3 has 17 amino acids. The CDR3 DNA sequence: TGTGCCAGCAGCTTGTGGCAGGGGGCAGCAAGCAATCAGCCCCAGCATTTT. It specifies CASSLWQGAASNQPQHF.

This clone showed up just a few times. The chain couples TRBV19 to TRBJ2-1; D possibly corresponds to TRBD2 (6 bases). The CDR3 consists of 15 residues. Germline assignment: CDR1 LNHDA and CDR2 SQIVND (reference sequence). Trimming cost V 3 bases and J 7 bases, with 16 bases left between them. The CDR3 DNA reads TGTGCCAGTAGTATCCGGGACTTCACGGGGAATGAGCAGTTCTTC. Translating gives CASSIRDFTGNEQFF.

A few counts support this clone. The rearrangement joins TRBV5-4 to TRBJ1-2; D call uncertain. Germline CDR1 is SGHNT and CDR2 is YYREEE (reference sequence). The CDR3 length is 14 residues. Trimming shortened V by 9 bases and J by 5 bases, and 20 bases separated the two germline ends. This chain's CDR3 is CATQRVGEEYGYTF. CDR3 DNA: TGTGCCACCCAGCGGGTCGGGGAGGAATATGGCTACACCTTC.

This clone has just a few counts. The chain couples TRBV15 to TRBJ2-1; 9 positions match TRBD2. The CDR3 runs to 15 residues. Germline CDR1 and CDR2: LNHNV and YYDKDF (reference sequence). J was trimmed by 6 bases and V by 1 base; bases with no gene match: 4. The CDR3 spells CATSRGVAGANEQFF. The CDR3 coding sequence is TGTGCCACCAGCAGAGGAGTAGCGGGGGCCAATGAGCAGTTCTTC.

This clone was observed a few times. This chain connects TRBV5-1 to TRBJ2-5; D is unresolved. V was shortened by 3 bases and J by 5 bases, with 11 bases between the two germline ends. Germline V lookup: CDR1 SGHRS, CDR2 YFSETQ. The CDR3 runs 13 residues. CDR3 in DNA: TGCGCCAGCAGCTCCCAAGACCGGGAGACCCAGTACTTC. This sequence encodes CASSSQDRETQYF.

This clone was found a few times. The chain couples TRBV4-3 to TRBJ1-3, with D possibly matching TRBD1 (5 bases). This CDR3 is 16 amino acids long. V was shortened by 0 bases and J by 4 bases, with 13 bases between the two germline ends. CDR1 and CDR2 from the germline V gene are LGHNA and YSLEER. The CDR3 reads CASSQDPQGHGNTIYF. CDR3 bases: TGCGCCAGCAGCCAAGATCCCCAGGGTCACGGAAACACCATATATTTT.

This clone is a singleton in its sample. The chain employs TRBV7-2 and TRBJ2-2; D unclear. Trimming stripped 7 bases from V and 4 bases from J, with 13 bases between. The CDR3 runs 14 residues. Germline V gene data show CDR1 as SGHTA and CDR2 as FQGNSA. CDR3 sequence reads: CASIPRVGTGELFF. The CDR3, as DNA: TGTGCCAGCATCCCTCGAGTGGGCACCGGGGAGCTGTTTTTT.

Ten or more counts support this clone. The chain employs TRBV28 and TRBJ2-4; D is ambiguous. V was trimmed by 2 bases and J by 7 bases, leaving 9 bases between them. The CDR3 has 13 amino acids. From germline, CDR1 is MDHEN and CDR2 SYDVKM. CDR3 in amino acids: CASSLPHGNIQYF. The CDR3 DNA reads as TGTGCCAGCAGTTTACCTCACGGGAACATTCAGTACTTC.

The CDR3 region has the DNA TGTGCCAGCAGCGAGCAGGCAACTAATGAAAAACTGTTTTTT. This sequence encodes CASSEQATNEKLFF. The gene calls are TRBV9 and TRBJ1-4; D unclear. CDR1 and CDR2 (germline): SGDLS, YYNGEE. The CDR3 runs 14 residues. V gave up 3 bases and J gave up 0 bases, with 6 bases separating them. Full variable domain (rest looked up from reference TRBV9 and TRBJ1-4): DSGVTQTPKHLITATGQRVTLRCSPRSGDLSVYWYQQSLDQGLQFLIQYYNGEERAKGNILERFSAQQFPDLHSELNLSSLELGDSALYFCASSEQATNEKLFFGSGTQLSVL.

This clone was seen a handful of times. The V call is TRBV19, the J call TRBJ2-1, with 8 bases matching TRBD2. The ends lost 4 bases at V and 2 bases at J; junction bases unmatched: 4. The CDR3 covers 15 residues. Germline CDR1 LNHDA, CDR2 SQIVND (reference sequence). The CDR3 sequence: CASSTATSAYNEQFF. The CDR3, as DNA: TGTGCCAGTAGTACCGCGACTAGCGCCTACAATGAGCAGTTCTTC.